A single sample gave rise to the 12 T cell receptor beta chains below, sequenced in a study of blood T cell repertoires in COVID-19. Assay used: immunoSEQ multiplex PCR; TCRdb lists only in-frame clones, some missing. The sample has roughly 250,000 clones; approximately 84% are singletons. The sequenced material came from peripheral blood. All receptors derive from a person between 65 and 79 years old with COVID-19, enrolled during active disease.

The chain combines TRBV9 with TRBJ2-7, with TRBD1 identical over 8 bases. The CDR3 spans 16 residues. J lost 3 bases, V lost 4 bases, and 12 bases had no gene match. Germline CDR1 is SGDLS and CDR2 is YYNGEE. CDR3 residues: CASSFSPDRGFYEQYF. The CDR3 DNA is TGTGCCAGCAGCTTCAGCCCCGACAGGGGCTTCTACGAGCAGTACTTC. Supplemented by reference TRBV9 and TRBJ2-7, the full variable domain reads DSGVTQTPKHLITATGQRVTLRCSPRSGDLSVYWYQQSLDQGLQFLIQYYNGEERAKGNILERFSAQQFPDLHSELNLSSLELGDSALYFCASSFSPDRGFYEQYFGPGTRLTVT.

The gene calls are TRBV5-5 and TRBJ1-5; D is unclear. V lost 2 bases and J 5 bases, leaving 11 bases between the germline ends. In germline, CDR1 is SGHKS, CDR2 YYEKEE (reference sequence). This CDR3 spans 14 amino acids. The CDR3 loop reads CASSLVHGDQPQHF. For the CDR3, the DNA is TGTGCCAGCAGCTTAGTCCACGGAGATCAGCCCCAGCATTTT.

The CDR3 loop is CASSINARAKNIQYF. DNA for the CDR3: TGTGCCAGTAGTATTAATGCTAGGGCCAAAAACATTCAGTACTTC. The rearrangement joins TRBV19 to TRBJ2-4; D is ambiguous. Trimming left V 3 bases short and J 1 base short, with 10 bases between. This CDR3 has 15 residues. CDR1 is LNHDA and CDR2 is SQIVND in the germline V gene (reference sequence).

The gene calls are TRBV4-1 and TRBJ2-7, with D uncertain. Trimming cost V 1 base and J 0 bases, with 13 bases left between them. The CDR3 loop spans 16 amino acids. Germline loops: CDR1 MGHRA, CDR2 YSYEKL. The CDR3 region has the DNA TGCGCCAGCAGCCAAGTTTCACCTAGGAGCTCCTACGAGCAGTACTTC. Residues: CASSQVSPRSSYEQYF.

The chain employs TRBV11-2 and TRBJ1-2, with 9 bases lining up with TRBD1. The V gene's germline CDR1 is SGHAT and CDR2 FQNNGV. The CDR3 loop spans 14 amino acids. Trimming cost V 5 bases and J 6 bases; bases outside gene matches: 7. DNA for the CDR3: TGTGCCAGCAGCCCCGGACAGGGGTTAGATGGCTACACCTTC. Its translation: CASSPGQGLDGYTF.

Here the CDR3 DNA reads TGTGCCACCAGCCCCGACAGACCGAACACCGGGGAGCTGTTTTTT. Protein sequence: CATSPDRPNTGELFF. The rearrangement uses TRBV24-1 and TRBJ2-2; perhaps TRBD1 as D (5 bases). The V gene's germline CDR1 is KGHDR and CDR2 SFDVKD. The V and J ends lost 7 bases and 0 bases respectively, with 11 bases between them. This CDR3 contains 15 residues.

The J gene is TRBJ2-5, the V gene TRBV4-1; D gene uncertain. CDR1 and CDR2 from the germline V gene are MGHRA and YSYEKL. The CDR3 contains 14 residues. With 3 bases removed from V and 2 bases from J, the gap between germline ends came to 10 bases. The CDR3 loop is CASSHAPEQETQYF. CDR3 sequence (DNA): TGCGCCAGCAGCCATGCCCCAGAACAAGAGACCCAGTACTTC.

The chain couples TRBV18 to TRBJ2-3; TRBD2 is a possible D gene (6 bases). This CDR3 is 15 amino acids long. Germline assignment: CDR1 KGHSH and CDR2 LQKENI. V lost 2 bases and J 0 bases, leaving 9 bases between the germline ends. The CDR3 loop is CASSPGTGSTDTQYF. CDR3 sequence (DNA): TGTGCCAGCTCACCAGGGACTGGGAGCACAGATACGCAGTATTTT.

This rearrangement joins TRBV28 to TRBJ1-1, with TRBD1 matching 9 bases. The CDR3 runs to 17 residues. Germline CDR1 reads MDHEN; CDR2 reads SYDVKM. The junction had 9 bases not matched to a gene; V was cut back by 3 bases and J by 1 base. The CDR3 sequence: CASSFWGTGNRNTEAFF. The CDR3 DNA reads TGTGCCAGCAGTTTTTGGGGGACAGGGAATCGGAACACTGAAGCTTTCTTT.

V gene TRBV10-3 combines with J gene TRBJ2-1; perhaps TRBD2 as D (7 bases). Germline CDR1 reads ENHRY; CDR2 reads SYGVKD. This CDR3 region has 16 residues. V lost 4 bases to trimming and J lost 6 bases, with 19 bases between them. CDR3 DNA sequence: TGTGCCATCAGTGTCTGGGGGGGGGCCCAGGGCAATGAGCAGTTCTTC. Its translation is CAISVWGGAQGNEQFF.

This clone was detected only a few times. The chain joins TRBV2 to TRBJ2-3, with no clear D. Germline V gene data show CDR1 as SNHLY and CDR2 as FYNNEI. The CDR3 totals 11 residues. V lost 7 bases to trimming and J lost 7 bases, with 9 bases between them. CDR3 loop: CASTTANTQYF. For the CDR3, the DNA is TGTGCCAGCACTACAGCAAATACGCAGTATTTT.

In its sample, this clone was seen once. The sample holds other DNA sequences that translate to the same CDR3. V usage is TRBV12-3 or TRBV12-4 and J usage is TRBJ2-2, with unresolved D. This CDR3 region has 13 residues. The V gene lost 0 bases and the J gene lost 4 bases, with 3 bases spanning the gap. In DNA form, the CDR3 reads TGTGCCAGCAGTTTAGCCGGCACCGGGGAGCTGTTTTTT. Its protein product is CASSLAGTGELFF.